What follows are 9 T cell receptor beta chains derived from one specimen sequenced in a study of T cell responses to AZD1222 COVID-19 vaccine. TCRdb keeps only in-frame clones here, not all; method: immunoSEQ multiplex PCR. The table has 110,000 or so clones, approximately 85% seen once. Sequences were derived from peripheral blood, sampled on day 0 of AZD1222 vaccination. The source of these receptors is an adult in good health.

The chain recombines TRBV10-3 with TRBJ2-1; 10 nucleotides align to TRBD2. The V segment lost 2 bases and the J segment 9 bases; nucleotides outside the gene matches: 4. The CDR3 has 14 amino acids. The germline V gene encodes CDR1 ENHRY and CDR2 SYGVKD. For the CDR3, the DNA is TGTGCCATCAGTGAGGTTAGCGGGGGGAGTGAGCAGTTCTTC. Protein product: CAISEVSGGSEQFF.

CDR3 protein: CASSLATSGDPTHYEQYF. For the CDR3, the DNA is TGTGCCAGCAGCTTGGCCACTAGCGGTGACCCGACCCACTACGAGCAGTACTTC. The chain carries TRBV5-8 and TRBJ2-7; 8 bases agree with TRBD2. Germline lookup yields CDR1 SGHTS and CDR2 YDEGEE. Trimming at V came to 0 bases and at J to 3 bases, leaving 14 bases not matched to a gene. This CDR3 is built from 18 residues.

This chain uses TRBV6-5 with TRBJ2-2, with unresolved D. V was pared by 6 bases and J by 2 bases, with 4 bases between. Germline assignment: CDR1 MNHEY and CDR2 SVGAGI. This CDR3 contains 12 residues. The CDR3 sequence: CASRPNTGELFF. The CDR3 nucleotides are TGTGCCAGCAGACCCAACACCGGGGAGCTGTTTTTT.

The CDR3 loop reads CASSQDVRAIHF. The CDR3 bases are TGTGCCAGCAGCCAAGACGTTAGGGCAATCCACTTT. The gene calls are TRBV3-1 (or the pseudogene TRBV3-2) and TRBJ1-6; D remains unclear. V lost 0 bases, J lost 17 bases, and 11 bases lay in between. CDR1 is LGHDT and CDR2 is YNNKEL in the germline V gene (reference sequence). CDR3 length: 12 amino acids.

The chain uses TRBV27 and TRBJ2-7, with TRBD2 identical over 9 bases. Germline lookup yields CDR1 MNHEY and CDR2 SMNVEV (reference sequence). The ends lost 2 bases at V and 3 bases at J; junction bases unmatched: 5. CDR3 length equals 15 residues. This chain's CDR3 is CASSLQTSGLYEQYF. The CDR3 DNA sequence: TGTGCCAGCAGTTTACAGACTAGCGGTCTCTACGAGCAGTACTTC.

This chain uses TRBV9 with TRBJ2-3; 9 positions match TRBD2. The CDR3 has 15 residues. The V and J ends lost 4 bases and 1 base, in that order; junction bases with no gene match: 4. The germline V gene encodes CDR1 SGDLS and CDR2 YYNGEE. CDR3 protein: CASSPWTSGTDTQYF. CDR3 nucleotides: TGTGCCAGCAGCCCTTGGACTAGCGGCACAGATACGCAGTATTTT. The complete variable domain, with remaining parts taken from reference TRBV9 and TRBJ2-3, reads DSGVTQTPKHLITATGQRVTLRCSPRSGDLSVYWYQQSLDQGLQFLIQYYNGEERAKGNILERFSAQQFPDLHSELNLSSLELGDSALYFCASSPWTSGTDTQYFGPGTRLTVL.

The chain uses TRBV6-2 or TRBV6-3 and TRBJ2-7; 7 positions match TRBD2. The CDR3 is made up of 15 amino acids. CDR1 and CDR2 from the germline V gene are MNHEY and SVGEGT. The junction had 8 bases not matched to a gene; V was cut back by 6 bases and J by 0 bases. The CDR3 protein is CASSPRDYSSYEQYF. For the CDR3, the DNA is TGTGCCAGCAGCCCCCGGGACTACAGCTCCTACGAGCAGTACTTC.

This clone was recorded only once. The chain uses TRBV4-2 and TRBJ1-2; no clear D. The CDR3 extends over 15 amino acids. CDR1 is LGHNA and CDR2 is YNFKEQ in the germline V gene. V was pared by 0 bases and J by 7 bases, with 15 bases between. CDR3 residues: CASSQDWSGSRGYTF. CDR3 DNA sequence: TGTGCCAGCAGCCAAGATTGGAGCGGGAGTCGTGGCTACACCTTC.

The V gene is TRBV7-2, the J gene TRBJ2-1, with D tentatively TRBD1 (6 bases). This CDR3 contains 16 residues. CDR1 is SGHTA, CDR2 FQGNSA, per germline. V lost 5 bases to trimming and J lost 1 base, with 15 bases between them. Here the CDR3 reads CASSPQGLPSYNEQFF. DNA for the CDR3: TGTGCCAGCAGCCCCCAGGGGCTGCCTTCCTACAATGAGCAGTTCTTC.